The 28 T cell receptor beta chains below all came from one sample that was sequenced in a study of blood T cell repertoires in COVID-19. Libraries were prepared by immunoSEQ multiplex PCR; TCRdb keeps only in-frame clonotypes and omits some of them. The sample lists approximately 25,000 clones, 86% occurring once. The sequenced material came from peripheral blood. The receptor source for this set is a human donor with acute or convalescent COVID-19. The donor label of this sample is uncertain.

This clone occurred once. The CDR3 nucleotides are TGTGCCAGCAGCTCCTACGGGGGTCAAGCCAAAAACATTCAGTACTTC. This translates into CASSSYGGQAKNIQYF. V usage is TRBV7-8 and J usage is TRBJ2-4; a possible D gene is TRBD2 (6 bases). Germline CDR1 and CDR2: SGHVS and FQNEAQ. The CDR3 has 16 amino acids. Deletions cut 4 bases from V and 0 bases from J, with 13 bases between.

J is TRBJ2-1 and V is TRBV6-5, with 7 bases lining up with TRBD1. Germline V gene data show CDR1 as MNHEY and CDR2 as SVGAGI. Germline trimming cut 2 bases from V and 7 bases from J; bases unmatched to any gene: 5. The CDR3 has 14 amino acids. The CDR3, as DNA: TGTGCCAGCAGTTACAGGGGGCGCCGAAATGAGCAGTTCTTC. Protein sequence: CASSYRGRRNEQFF.

The V and J genes are TRBV7-7 and TRBJ2-5, with 8 nucleotides matching TRBD2. The CDR3 length is 14 residues. The germline CDR1 and CDR2 sequences are SSHAT and FNYEAQ (reference sequence). V lost 1 base to trimming and J lost 5 bases; unmatched junction nucleotides: 3. In DNA, the CDR3 is TGTGCCAGCAGCTTAGGCACGGGAGGGGAGACCCAGTACTTC. It codes for CASSLGTGGETQYF.

The chain carries TRBV11-2 and TRBJ2-7; TRBD2 might be the D (6 bases). The CDR3 has 17 residues. CDR1 is SGHAT, CDR2 FQNNGV, per germline. The germline V and J ends were trimmed by 5 bases and 0 bases, with 20 bases remaining between them. The CDR3 DNA reads as TGTGCCAGCAGCACCCCGCAATCGGGAGCCTTCTCCTACGAGCAGTACTTC. This translates into CASSTPQSGAFSYEQYF.

This chain connects TRBV9 to TRBJ1-3, with 7 nucleotides matching TRBD1. CDR1 and CDR2 from the germline V gene are SGDLS and YYNGEE. The trim removed 1 base at V and 4 bases at J, leaving 5 bases unmatched. The CDR3 is 15 residues long. The CDR3 reads CASSVTDRVGNTIYF. The CDR3 DNA sequence: TGTGCCAGCAGCGTAACTGACAGGGTCGGAAACACCATATATTTT.

CDR3 nucleotide sequence: TGTGCCAGCAGCCAAGGGACAGGGGGCTTTAATGAGCAGTTCTTC. Translated: CASSQGTGGFNEQFF. The chain employs TRBV3-1 (or the pseudogene TRBV3-2) and TRBJ2-1; 11 positions match TRBD1. J was trimmed by 7 bases and V by 1 base; bases with no gene match: 3. The CDR3 is made up of 15 amino acids. Germline CDR1 reads LGHDT; CDR2 reads YNNKEL (reference sequence).

The J gene is TRBJ2-5, the V gene TRBV19, with TRBD2 matching 11 bases. With 6 bases clipped from V and 3 bases from J, the junction kept 6 bases outside the gene matches. Germline V gene sequence: CDR1 LNHDA, CDR2 SQIVND (reference sequence). This CDR3 has 15 residues. The chain's CDR3 is CASRNPGLAEETQYF. For the CDR3, the DNA is TGTGCCAGTAGAAACCCGGGACTAGCGGAAGAGACCCAGTACTTC.

The J gene is TRBJ1-4, the V gene TRBV5-1; D call uncertain. Germline CDR1 reads SGHRS; CDR2 reads YFSETQ. This CDR3 is 16 amino acids long. V lost 0 bases to trimming and J lost 3 bases, with 12 bases between them. The CDR3 nucleotides are TGCGCCAGCAGCTTGGCGGACGGAGCGGCTAATGAAAAACTGTTTTTT. The encoded protein is CASSLADGAANEKLFF.

The chain is built from TRBV29-1 and TRBJ2-1; 10 nucleotides agree with TRBD2. Germline V lookup: CDR1 SQVTM, CDR2 ANQGSEA. CDR3 length: 13 residues. V dropped 7 bases and J dropped 9; count of bases not matched to a gene: 9. CDR3 in amino acids: CSAPLAGDIEQFF. As DNA, the CDR3 is TGCAGCGCCCCCCTAGCGGGAGACATTGAGCAGTTCTTC.

This clone has a single count. The V call is TRBV4-2, the J call TRBJ2-1, with 10 bases identical to TRBD2. V gave up 2 bases and J gave up 7 bases; unmatched junction bases: 17. The CDR3 consists of 19 residues. From germline, CDR1 is LGHNA and CDR2 YNFKEQ. The CDR3 sequence is CASSQTGTSEVPTQNEQFF. DNA for the CDR3: TGTGCCAGCAGCCAAACCGGGACTAGCGAGGTTCCTACGCAGAATGAGCAGTTCTTC.

The chain combines TRBV7-9 with TRBJ1-4; D possibly corresponds to TRBD1 (6 bases). CDR3 length equals 15 residues. V was trimmed by 0 bases and J by 8 bases, leaving 13 bases between them. Germline loops: CDR1 SEHNR, CDR2 FQNEAQ (reference sequence). The DNA of the CDR3 is TGTGCCAGCAGCTTAGCGGGGGGGCTACAGGAAAAACTGTTTTTT. Protein: CASSLAGGLQEKLFF.

The rearrangement joins TRBV5-1 to TRBJ1-1, with no clear D. CDR3 length equals 12 residues. V was pared by 4 bases and J by 4 bases, with 8 bases between. Germline V gene data show CDR1 as SGHRS and CDR2 as YFSETQ. The CDR3 loop is CASSRDATEAFF. For the CDR3, the DNA is TGCGCCAGCAGCCGCGATGCCACTGAAGCTTTCTTT.

The chain recombines TRBV9 with TRBJ2-5; D ambiguous. V lost 6 bases and J lost 0, with 18 bases in between. The germline V gene has CDR1 SGDLS and CDR2 YYNGEE. The CDR3 contains 16 residues. The CDR3 DNA reads TGTGCCAGCATCCCCATGAGACTTTGGTACCAAGAGACCCAGTACTTC. This gives the protein CASIPMRLWYQETQYF.

This clone was picked up one time. The V call is TRBV10-3, the J call TRBJ2-3, with TRBD1 identical over 10 bases. CDR3 length: 15 residues. The V gene's germline CDR1 is ENHRY and CDR2 SYGVKD. Unmatched junction bases numbered 3, after V lost 2 bases and J lost 4 bases. CDR3 bases: TGTGCCATCAGTGAGAGGGACAGGGGCGCAGATACGCAGTATTTT. The encoded protein is CAISERDRGADTQYF.

The gene calls are TRBV19 and TRBJ1-5; TRBD1 agrees at 8 bases. Losses at the gene ends were 5 bases for V and 2 bases for J; bases not matched to a gene: 5. Germline CDR1 is LNHDA and CDR2 is SQIVND (reference sequence). The CDR3 is 15 residues long. As DNA, the CDR3 is TGTGCCAGTAGTGTGGACAGGGCCGGCAATCAGCCCCAGCATTTT. Its translation is CASSVDRAGNQPQHF.

Worth noting for this clone: Additional DNA sequences in this sample encode the identical CDR3. V and J are TRBV5-1 and TRBJ2-3; TRBD1 aligns across 9 bases. The V segment lost 1 base and the J segment 1 base; nucleotides outside the gene matches: 1. Germline CDR1 and CDR2: SGHRS and YFSETQ. The CDR3 length is 15 residues. The CDR3, as DNA: TGCGCCAGCAGCTTGACAGGGGGCGGCACAGATACGCAGTATTTT. It encodes CASSLTGGGTDTQYF.

The CDR3 loop reads CASSTTRSNSPLHF. The CDR3 DNA sequence: TGTGCCAGCAGTACCACTCGGTCTAATTCACCCCTCCACTTT. The chain carries TRBV6-5 and TRBJ1-6; D call uncertain. The CDR3 runs to 14 residues. Trimming removed 5 bases at V and 6 bases at J, with 11 bases between. CDR1 and CDR2 from the germline V gene are MNHEY and SVGAGI.

The V and J genes are TRBV3-1 (or the pseudogene TRBV3-2) and TRBJ2-5; D unclear. Trimming pared 3 bases from V and 5 bases from J, leaving 16 bases between. The CDR3 extends over 15 amino acids. CDR1 is LGHDT and CDR2 is YNNKEL in the germline V gene (reference sequence). The CDR3 sequence: CASSQRIGSRETQYF. In DNA form, the CDR3 reads TGTGCCAGCAGCCAGCGAATTGGATCGCGGGAGACCCAGTACTTC.

This chain connects TRBV10-1 to TRBJ2-7; 9 nucleotides align to TRBD1. This CDR3 is built from 14 residues. Germline trimming cut 8 bases from V and 7 bases from J; bases unmatched to any gene: 12. Per the germline V gene, CDR1 is WNHNN and CDR2 is SYGVQD (reference sequence). CDR3 sequence reads: CASPTRQGVGEQYF. CDR3 bases: TGCGCCAGCCCGACCCGACAGGGGGTGGGGGAGCAGTACTTC.

In nucleotides, the CDR3 is TGTGCCAGTACCACGCTAGGGGGGGCGCGAACTGAAGCTTTCTTT. Translation: CASTTLGGARTEAFF. V usage is TRBV19 and J usage is TRBJ1-1; the D gene is possibly TRBD1 (6 bases). V was shortened by 7 bases and J by 5 bases, with 20 bases between the two germline ends. In germline, CDR1 is LNHDA, CDR2 SQIVND (reference sequence). The CDR3 contains 15 residues.

The CDR3 reads CASKRTEMITGELFF. The CDR3 DNA reads TGTGCCAGCAAGAGGACAGAGATGATCACCGGGGAGCTGTTTTTT. This chain connects TRBV6-5 to TRBJ2-2; D possibly corresponds to TRBD1 (6 bases). Germline V gene lookup returns CDR1 MNHEY and CDR2 SVGAGI. V was shortened by 7 bases and J by 4 bases, with 16 bases between the two germline ends. The CDR3 is 15 amino acids.

The chain links TRBV30 to TRBJ2-5; D gene unclear. CDR1 is GTSNPN, CDR2 SVGIG, per germline (reference sequence). Trimming took 1 base from V and 0 from J, leaving 12 bases between them. This CDR3 spans 15 amino acids. In nucleotides, the CDR3 is TGTGCCTGGAGTGCAACAGCTTCGTACCAAGAGACCCAGTACTTC. It yields the protein CAWSATASYQETQYF.

The chain uses TRBV19 and TRBJ1-1, with D perhaps matching TRBD1 (6 bases). Germline loops: CDR1 LNHDA, CDR2 SQIVND (reference sequence). The CDR3 has 14 residues. Trimming took 8 bases from V and 4 from J, leaving 17 bases between them. Here the CDR3 DNA reads TGTGCCAGTTCTCTAAGGGAAGGGGGCACTGAAGCTTTCTTT. This gives the protein CASSLREGGTEAFF.

This rearrangement joins TRBV6-5 to TRBJ1-2; TRBD1 agrees at 7 bases. With 0 bases clipped from V and 7 bases from J, the junction kept 5 bases outside the gene matches. Germline lookup yields CDR1 MNHEY and CDR2 SVGAGI. CDR3 length equals 14 residues. The CDR3 DNA reads as TGTGCCAGCAGTTACTCCAGGGGGATACGTGGCTACACCTTC. Its protein product is CASSYSRGIRGYTF.

The V gene is TRBV5-1, the J gene TRBJ2-4, with 13 bases that match TRBD2. CDR3 length equals 20 residues. V was pared by 4 bases and J by 0 bases, with 13 bases of the junction left unmatched. The germline V gene encodes CDR1 SGHRS and CDR2 YFSETQ. The CDR3: CASSQEETSGGLRAKNIQYF. DNA for the CDR3: TGCGCCAGCAGCCAAGAAGAGACTAGCGGGGGGCTTAGAGCCAAAAACATTCAGTACTTC.

This clone was seen only once. The rearrangement uses TRBV6-5 and TRBJ2-1, with TRBD1 identical over 9 bases. V was clipped by 10 bases and J by 2 bases; unmatched bases: 6. Germline CDR1 is MNHEY and CDR2 is SVGAGI. The CDR3 is made up of 14 amino acids. The CDR3 spells CATGGQGTYNEQFF. CDR3 bases: TGTGCCACGGGCGGACAGGGGACCTACAATGAGCAGTTCTTC.

This clone was seen once. The CDR3 coding sequence is TGTGCCAGCAGTTACCCAGGTGGGCGCGAAGCTTTCTTT. Protein sequence: CASSYPGGREAFF. The J gene is TRBJ1-1, the V gene TRBV6-5; no reliable D call. V lost 2 bases and J lost 8, with 12 bases in between. This CDR3 has 13 residues. Germline V CDR1 and CDR2: MNHEY, SVGAGI.

The chain uses TRBV12-3 or TRBV12-4 and TRBJ1-1; 7 nucleotides align to TRBD1. The CDR3 totals 13 residues. With V trimmed by 2 bases and J by 6 bases, 3 bases remained unmatched. In DNA form, the CDR3 reads TGTGCCAGCAGTTTACAGGGGGGCGCTGAAGCTTTCTTT. Its protein is CASSLQGGAEAFF.